This TCR beta chain emerged from a study of blood T cell repertoires in COVID-19. Study-wide background: T cells, B-cell-depleted T cells, or PBMCs supplied cDNA or gDNA.

This clone is a singleton in its sample. Produced via immunoSEQ multiplex PCR; TCRdb's table is partial and in-frame only. The sample carries a few hundred thousand clones, about 88% recorded once. This CDR3 spans 16 amino acids. V trimming: 6 bases; J trimming: 2 bases; junction bases outside the gene matches: 5. Germline CDR1 reads LNHDA; CDR2 reads SQIVND (reference sequence). The sequencing sample was made of peripheral blood. This clonotype was obtained from a woman aged 60 to 75 with COVID-19, enrolled during active disease. The V call is TRBV19, the J call TRBJ1-4; 11 positions agree with TRBD1. The CDR3 spells CASRDRGRATNEKLFF. The CDR3 DNA reads as TGTGCCAGTAGGGACAGGGGGCGGGCGACTAATGAAAAACTGTTTTTT.